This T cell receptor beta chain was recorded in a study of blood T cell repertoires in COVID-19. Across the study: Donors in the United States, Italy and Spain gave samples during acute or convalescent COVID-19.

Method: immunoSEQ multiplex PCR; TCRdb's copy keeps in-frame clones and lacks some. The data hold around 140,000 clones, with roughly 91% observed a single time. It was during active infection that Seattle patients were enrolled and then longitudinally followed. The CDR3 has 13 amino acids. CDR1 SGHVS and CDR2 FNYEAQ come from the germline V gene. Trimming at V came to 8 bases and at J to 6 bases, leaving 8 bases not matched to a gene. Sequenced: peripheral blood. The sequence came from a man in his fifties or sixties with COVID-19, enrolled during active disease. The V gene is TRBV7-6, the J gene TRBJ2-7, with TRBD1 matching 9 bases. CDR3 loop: CASGDRGGLEQYF. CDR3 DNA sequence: TGTGCCAGCGGAGACAGGGGGGGTCTCGAGCAGTACTTC.